Following are 30 T cell receptor beta chains from one sample sequenced in a study of early T cells in non-severe SARS-CoV-2 infection. TCRdb reprocessed the 5' RACE reads via MiXCR and lists one record per CDR3 protein. Of roughly 70,000 distinct CDR3 sequences listed, about 13% are singletons. The sequencing sample was made of whole blood. These receptors were taken from an adult who was a healthcare worker with PCR-confirmed SARS-CoV-2 infection or an uninfected control (not recorded which).

The V call is TRBV29-1, the J call TRBJ1-4, with D perhaps TRBD1 (5 bases). Germline assignment: CDR1 SQVTM and CDR2 ANQGSEA. The CDR3 has 12 residues. V lost 7 bases to trimming and J lost 6 bases, with 12 bases between them. CDR3 residues: CSGTFSDEKLFF. Here the CDR3 DNA reads TGCAGCGGGACATTCTCGGATGAAAAACTGTTTTTT. The full variable domain, its missing parts supplied by reference TRBV29-1 and TRBJ1-4, is SAVISQKPSRDICQRGTSLTIQCQVDSQVTMMFWYRQQPGQSLTLIATANQGSEATYESGFVIDKFPISRPNLTFSTLTVSNMSPEDSSIYLCSGTFSDEKLFFGSGTQLSVL.

Many counts were recorded for this clonotype. V is TRBV19 and J is TRBJ2-2; weak D call: TRBD1 (6 bases). The germline V gene has CDR1 LNHDA and CDR2 SQIVND (reference sequence). The CDR3 consists of 15 residues. V was clipped by 2 bases and J by 6 bases, with 13 bases between them. The CDR3: CASSIRGSGPGELFF. CDR3 nucleotide sequence: TGTGCCAGTAGTATAAGGGGGTCCGGCCCCGGGGAGCTGTTTTTT.

This clonotype was detected ten times or more. The gene calls are TRBV11-2 and TRBJ2-1; D perhaps matches TRBD1 (6 bases). The CDR3 has 15 amino acids. Between the trimmed V and J ends, which lost 7 bases and 4 bases, there was a span of 17 bases. CDR1 and CDR2 from the germline V gene are SGHAT and FQNNGV. CDR3: CASKPDRNPYNEQFF. CDR3 bases: TGTGCCAGCAAACCAGACAGGAACCCTTACAATGAGCAGTTCTTC.

This clonotype was observed a few times. The CDR3 bases are TGCAGTGCTAGAGATGGTACTAGCGGGAGGCATGAGCAGTTCTTC. Translated, it gives CSARDGTSGRHEQFF. The J gene is TRBJ2-1, the V gene TRBV20-1, with 12 bases aligning to TRBD2. This CDR3 contains 15 residues. With 0 bases clipped from V and 8 bases from J, the junction kept 5 bases outside the gene matches. CDR1 and CDR2 (germline): DFQATT, SNEGSKA (reference sequence).

This clonotype has at least ten counts. This chain joins TRBV6-6 and TRBJ2-1, with TRBD1 as a possible D gene (6 bases). This CDR3 spans 12 amino acids. Germline V CDR1 and CDR2: MNHNY, SVGAGI (reference sequence). Deletions cut 6 bases from V and 4 bases from J, with 7 bases between. CDR3: CASRDSYNEQFF. The CDR3 DNA is TGTGCCAGCAGGGACAGTTACAATGAGCAGTTCTTC.

There are a few counts of this clonotype. The chain links TRBV24-1 to TRBJ1-3, with D hard to call. The V gene's germline CDR1 is KGHDR and CDR2 SFDVKD. V shed 2 bases and J shed 0 bases, with 7 bases lying between them. The CDR3 is 15 residues long. CDR3 nucleotide sequence: TGTGCCACCAGTGATTCCGGGAGCTCTGGAAACACCATATATTTT. It translates to CATSDSGSSGNTIYF.

This clonotype occurred many times. The chain couples TRBV3-1 to TRBJ2-3; the match to TRBD2 covers 9 bases. The CDR3 is 14 residues long. J lost 6 bases, V lost 6 bases, and 7 bases had no gene match. The germline gives CDR1 LGHDT, CDR2 YNNKEL (reference sequence). CDR3 DNA sequence: TGTGCCAGCAGACACGGGACTAGCCTGGATACGCAGTATTTT. Its translation is CASRHGTSLDTQYF.

This clonotype was counted between two and nine times. CDR3 protein: CAWSRSGGSTEAFF. The DNA of the CDR3 is TGTGCCTGGAGTAGATCAGGGGGCAGCACTGAAGCTTTCTTT. The gene calls are TRBV30 and TRBJ1-1; 8 bases map to TRBD1. This CDR3 spans 14 amino acids. Germline CDR1 and CDR2: GTSNPN and SVGIG (reference sequence). The ends lost 2 bases at V and 4 bases at J; junction bases unmatched: 6.

There are many counts of this clonotype. CDR3 sequence reads: CASSFRFEENTGELFF. The CDR3, as DNA: TGTGCCAGCAGCTTTAGGTTTGAGGAGAACACCGGGGAGCTGTTTTTT. V usage is TRBV7-9 and J usage is TRBJ2-2; D gene ambiguous. CDR1 SEHNR and CDR2 FQNEAQ come from the germline V gene (reference sequence). The CDR3 extends over 16 amino acids. V was pared by 3 bases and J by 1 base, with 12 bases between.

This clonotype was seen more than once but under ten times. V gene TRBV5-1 combines with J gene TRBJ2-3; D possibly corresponds to TRBD2 (5 bases). The CDR3 extends over 14 amino acids. Trimming stripped 0 bases from V and 4 bases from J, with 9 bases between. Germline lookup yields CDR1 SGHRS and CDR2 YFSETQ. As DNA, the CDR3 is TGCGCCAGCAGCTTGGGAGGGATCGCAGATACGCAGTATTTT. It is translated as CASSLGGIADTQYF.

With respect to this clonotype: A much larger clone sits a single nucleotide away, making a read error possible. This chain connects TRBV9 to TRBJ2-5; tentatively, D is TRBD1 (5 bases). Germline V gene sequence: CDR1 SGDLS, CDR2 YYNGEE. Trimming took off 7 bases at V and 4 bases at J, with 14 bases between the two ends. The CDR3 totals 13 residues. The CDR3: CASALGPRETQYF. The CDR3 nucleotides are TGTGCCAGCGCTCTGGGGCCCCGAGAGACCCAGTACTTC.

This clonotype was found many times. This rearrangement joins TRBV12-3 or TRBV12-4 to TRBJ2-1; the match to TRBD2 covers 14 bases. Trimming took 5 bases from V and 9 from J; bases not matched to a gene: 6. The CDR3 runs to 15 residues. CDR3 coding DNA: TGTGCCAGCAGTAGACTAGCGGGAGGGCCGGGTGAGCAGTTCTTC. Residues: CASSRLAGGPGEQFF.

CDR3 amino acids: CASSYPEAFF. In nucleotides, the CDR3 is TGTGCCAGCAGTTACCCTGAAGCTTTCTTT. The rearrangement uses TRBV6-6 and TRBJ1-1, with D unclear. Trimming cost V 2 bases and J 6 bases, with 1 base left between them. The germline V gene has CDR1 MNHNY and CDR2 SVGAGI (reference sequence). The CDR3 runs 10 residues.

The J gene is TRBJ1-2, the V gene TRBV30, with 9 bases fitting TRBD1. The germline V gene has CDR1 GTSNPN and CDR2 SVGIG (reference sequence). The V segment lost 3 bases and the J segment 5 bases; nucleotides outside the gene matches: 7. The CDR3 spans 14 residues. The CDR3 reads CAWRTTGGWYGYTF. The CDR3 DNA reads TGTGCCTGGAGGACCACAGGGGGCTGGTATGGCTACACCTTC.

This clonotype was detected a few times. V usage is TRBV3-1 and J usage is TRBJ2-5; tentative D call: TRBD2 (5 bases). The V and J ends lost 0 bases and 2 bases respectively, with 10 bases between them. The CDR3 is made up of 15 amino acids. CDR1 LGHDT and CDR2 YNNKEL come from the germline V gene (reference sequence). CDR3 region: CASSQDTGFQETQYF. The CDR3 region has the DNA TGTGCCAGCAGCCAAGATACGGGGTTTCAAGAGACCCAGTACTTC.

This clonotype was detected a few times. The J gene is TRBJ2-1, the V gene TRBV20-1; D not certain. Germline CDR1 is DFQATT and CDR2 is SNEGSKA (reference sequence). The V end lost 3 bases, the J end lost 8 bases, and 8 bases lay between the germline ends. The CDR3 loop spans 11 amino acids. DNA for the CDR3: TGCAGTGCTAGGCCCGTGGATGAGCAGTTCTTC. Its translation: CSARPVDEQFF.

About this clonotype itself: This may be a read error, as it is one base from a much larger clone. This chain uses TRBV15 with TRBJ2-7, with TRBD1 matching 7 bases. Germline CDR1 and CDR2: LNHNV and YYDKDF (reference sequence). After removal of 4 bases from V and 2 bases from J, the junction contained 8 bases not matched to a gene. The CDR3 loop spans 15 amino acids. CDR3 protein: CATSTGQERTYEQYF. Written as DNA, the CDR3 is TGTGCCACCAGCACCGGACAGGAGCGAACCTACGAGCAGTACTTC.

This rearrangement joins TRBV29-1 to TRBJ2-7; D is possibly TRBD1 or TRBD2 (5 bases each). Germline CDR1 is SQVTM and CDR2 is ANQGSEA. The ends were cut back, 5 bases at V and 2 bases at J, with 10 bases in the middle. The CDR3 runs to 12 residues. CDR3 bases: TGCAGCGTTAGGGACCGAACCTACGAGCAGTACTTC. This encodes CSVRDRTYEQYF.

The J gene is TRBJ2-2, the V gene TRBV7-3, with 10 bases lining up with TRBD2. Trimming cost V 6 bases and J 3 bases; bases outside gene matches: 7. CDR1 is SGHTA, CDR2 FQGTGA, per germline. The CDR3 has 16 residues. DNA of the CDR3: TGTGCCAGCAGTCGTAGCGGGGGGCATTACACCGGGGAGCTGTTTTTT. Its translation is CASSRSGGHYTGELFF. The full variable domain, rest sourced from reference TRBV7-3 and TRBJ2-2, is GAGVSQTPSNKVTEKGKYVELRCDPISGHTALYWYRQSLGQGPEFLIYFQGTGAADDSGLPNDRFFAVRPEGSVSTLKIQRTERGDSAVYLCASSRSGGHYTGELFFGEGSRLTVL.

In this sample, this clonotype turned up many times. The rearrangement links TRBV29-1 to TRBJ1-2, with TRBD1 identical over 8 bases. The CDR3 length is 13 residues. V dropped 3 bases and J dropped 3; count of bases not matched to a gene: 3. Germline values: CDR1 SQVTM, CDR2 ANQGSEA. The CDR3 nucleotides read TGCAGCGTTGAGACAGGGGAGGACTATGGCTACACCTTC. Amino acid sequence: CSVETGEDYGYTF.

This rearrangement joins TRBV11-2 to TRBJ2-1; D call uncertain. The CDR3 consists of 15 residues. The V and J ends lost 5 bases and 1 base respectively, with 12 bases between them. From germline, CDR1 is SGHAT and CDR2 FQNNGV. Written as DNA, the CDR3 is TGTGCCAGCAGCCTCCAAATTAGGTCCTACAATGAGCAGTTCTTC. It yields the protein CASSLQIRSYNEQFF.

In its sample, this clonotype was seen a few times. It is likely a read error, because the conserved phenylalanine at the end of the CDR3 is missing. The DNA is left out, because the CDR3 cannot be placed on it with certainty; the CDR3 is given as TCRdb lists it. The gene calls are TRBV11-3 and TRBJ1-3; the table gives TRBD1 as D, unverified against the DNA. The CDR3 length equals 11 residues, ends included. Germline-derived CDR1 and CDR2 are SGHNT and YENEEA. The CDR3 protein is CASSLRTGGFI.

The sample holds a few counts of this clonotype. The chain has TRBV2 and TRBJ2-1; D unclear. CDR3 length equals 13 residues. With 8 bases removed from V and 3 bases from J, the gap between germline ends came to 11 bases. CDR1 is SNHLY and CDR2 is FYNNEI in the germline V gene. In DNA form, the CDR3 reads TGTGCCAGCGAGAGAGGAGTCTACAATGAGCAGTTCTTC. This encodes CASERGVYNEQFF.

This clonotype has more than one count but fewer than ten. The chain links TRBV7-3 to TRBJ2-5, with 7 bases fitting TRBD1. Germline V gene lookup returns CDR1 SGHTA and CDR2 FQGTGA. The CDR3 runs to 13 residues. With V trimmed by 5 bases and J by 4 bases, 4 bases remained unmatched. The DNA for the CDR3 is TGTGCCAGCAGCCCGGGACAGACAGAGACCCAGTACTTC. Protein sequence: CASSPGQTETQYF.

This clonotype was counted ten times or more. The CDR3 region has the DNA TGTGCCAGTAGTAAGAGAATGACAGGGGGCGCCTCACAGCCCCAGCATTTT. Translation: CASSKRMTGGASQPQHF. The chain couples TRBV19 to TRBJ1-5, with 10 bases aligning to TRBD1. The CDR3 contains 17 residues. With V trimmed by 4 bases and J by 7 bases, 13 bases remained unmatched. Germline V gene data show CDR1 as LNHDA and CDR2 as SQIVND (reference sequence).

This clonotype turned up a few times. The V call is TRBV29-1, the J call TRBJ2-7; TRBD1 is a possible D gene (6 bases). V gave up 4 bases and J gave up 2 bases, with 6 bases separating them. Germline V CDR1 and CDR2: SQVTM, ANQGSEA. This CDR3 spans 11 amino acids. CDR3: CSVGTAYEQYF. CDR3 DNA sequence: TGCAGCGTTGGGACAGCCTACGAGCAGTACTTC.

The gene calls are TRBV12-3 or TRBV12-4 and TRBJ2-2; D is perhaps TRBD1 (5 bases). Trimming left V 2 bases short and J 6 bases short, with 10 bases between. The length of the CDR3 is 14 residues. The CDR3 coding sequence is TGTGCCAGCAGTTTACTAGGGGCCGCCGGGGAGCTGTTTTTT. Residues: CASSLLGAAGELFF.

This clonotype was recorded a few times. CDR3 in DNA: TGTGCCAGCAGCCAAGATGGGGGCTTTAGCACAGATACGCAGTATTTT. This sequence encodes CASSQDGGFSTDTQYF. This chain links TRBV14 with TRBJ2-3, with TRBD1 as a possible D gene (6 bases). The CDR3 runs to 16 residues. Germline V gene data show CDR1 as SGHDN and CDR2 as FVKESK. The ends were cut back, 0 bases at V and 0 bases at J, with 10 bases in the middle.

This clonotype was picked up a small number of times. The genes are TRBV7-2 and TRBJ2-3; D is uncertain. This CDR3 has 13 amino acids. The germline V gene has CDR1 SGHTA and CDR2 FQGNSA. Trimming cost V 4 bases and J 6 bases, with 11 bases left between them. The CDR3 is CASSSRMEDTQYF. The CDR3 DNA sequence: TGTGCCAGCAGCTCCCGCATGGAGGATACGCAGTATTTT.

This clonotype was counted only a few times. The genes are TRBV4-1 and TRBJ2-5, with no clear D. With 4 bases removed from V and 5 bases from J, the gap between germline ends came to 8 bases. Germline V gene data show CDR1 as MGHRA and CDR2 as YSYEKL. The CDR3 has 12 amino acids. CDR3 protein: CASSLRGETQYF. CDR3 sequence (DNA): TGCGCCAGCAGCCTGCGTGGGGAGACCCAGTACTTC.